This T cell receptor beta chain was obtained from a study of regulatory T cells in long-lasting Graves disease. Study-wide findings and caveats: Persistent patients shared 2,500 to 3,000 public clonotypes among themselves. Newly diagnosed patients shared fewer, at more than 850.

This clonotype showed up many times. The target antigen is unknown. Arm-PCR of CDR3 regions with iRepertoire HTBI primers generated TCR beta libraries. TCRdb ran MiXCR on the multiplex PCR reads and lists one entry per CDR3 protein. The profile covers hundreds of thousands of distinct CDR3 sequences, with 16% appearing a single time and 30% taken by the ten largest. Regarding time point: newly diagnosed GD, antithyroid drugs for less than 3 months. From RNA extracted from PBMCs, the TCR library was made. Investigators report Graves' disease was diagnosed under American Thyroid Association guidelines. V gave up 8 bases and J gave up 5 bases, with 9 bases separating them. CDR1 and CDR2 from the germline V gene are SNHLY and FYNNEI. The CDR3 consists of 11 residues. Another study also made use of these data, one on T cells in Graves' hyperthyroidism and ophthalmopathy. That study reports: Patients were aged 18 to 65, had disease duration under 2 months, and had newly diagnosed hyperthyroidism. Blood also carried most thyroid clonotypes expanded above 0.001.

This chain joins TRBV2 and TRBJ1-2; D perhaps matches TRBD1 (5 bases). The specimen was peripheral blood mononuclear cells (PBMCs), collected at new diagnosis, from a patient treated with antithyroid drugs. This sequence originates from a man aged 40-50 years with Graves disease. The CDR3 sequence: CASPGPYGYTF. CDR3 DNA sequence: TGTGCCAGCCCGGGGCCGTATGGCTACACCTTC. The full variable domain, completed using reference TRBV2 and TRBJ1-2, is EPEVTQTPSHQVTQMGQEVILRCVPISNHLYFYWYRQILGQKVEFLVSFYNNEISEKSEIFDDQFSVERPDGSNFTLKIRSTKLEDSAMYFCASPGPYGYTFGSGTRLTVV.